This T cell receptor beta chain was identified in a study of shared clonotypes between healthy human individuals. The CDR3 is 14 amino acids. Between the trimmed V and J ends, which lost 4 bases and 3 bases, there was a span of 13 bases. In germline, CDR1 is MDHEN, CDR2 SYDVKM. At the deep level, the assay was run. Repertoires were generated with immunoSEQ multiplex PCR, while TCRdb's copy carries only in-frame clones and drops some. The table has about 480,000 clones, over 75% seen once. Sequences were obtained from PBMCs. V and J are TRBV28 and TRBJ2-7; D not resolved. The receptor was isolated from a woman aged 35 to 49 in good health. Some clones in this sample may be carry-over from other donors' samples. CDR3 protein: CASSSGWAFYEQYF. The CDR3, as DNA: TGTGCCAGCAGTTCCGGGTGGGCCTTCTACGAGCAGTACTTC.